Reported below is one T cell receptor (beta chain). What antigen it recognizes has not been identified. The record has no base qualities; no much larger clone is one base away. Ficoll-Paque density gradient centrifugation was used to isolate PBMCs. The CDR3 numbers 18 residues from cysteine through phenylalanine. The kept DNA is CDR3 alone, 54 bases in frame from the first base. This record comes from a study of T-cell memory formation after mild COVID-19 (TCRdb year 2021). For the wider study: Most TCR sequence clusters were specific to one of the two donors. In a couple of donors, T-cell clones that expanded and contracted after mild COVID-19 were tracked by sequencing TCRalpha and TCRbeta repertoires over time. Two young, previously healthy adult volunteers made up the cohort, one male and one female.

TCRdb lists the instrument as Illumina NovaSeq 6000. cDNA libraries for TCRalpha and TCRbeta were prepared by 5'RACE using constant-segment primers, with sample barcodes and unique molecular identifiers added. Trizol reagent was used to extract RNA from every sample. The libraries were amplified in two PCR steps, and the second step added a second sample barcode and Illumina TruSeq adapters. Sequencing of libraries was performed on an Illumina NovaSeq with 2 x 150 bp paired-end reads. Processing in the source paper ran as follows. Reads were demultiplexed and collapsed into UMI-guided consensus sequences with migec v1.2.7. Using mixcr v2.1.11, UMI consensuses were aligned to TRA and TRB V and J templates and then assembled into clonotypes. A clonotype was counted as expanded or contracted only when both edgeR and NoisET called the clonotype significant, with the noise models trained on biological replicates. For edgeR calls, the thresholds were a false discovery rate-adjusted p below 0.01 and a log2 fold-change of 1. As an exploratory analysis of dynamics, max-normalized trajectories of the 1000 most abundant clonotypes were examined with PCA combined with hierarchical clustering. Separately sequenced CD4+ and CD8+ repertoires were used to assign a CD4 or CD8 phenotype to each responding clone. Using fastp trimming at Q25 and MiXCR clonotype assembly, TCRdb reanalyzed the public sequencing data and kept in-frame beta chains. When rows share a CDR3 protein, they turn into one entry using the most common DNA and genes. None of the V and J calls come from the authors' own analysis; TCRdb made them. The sample contains approximately 350,000 distinct CDR3 sequences, 28% of them found a single time. Together, the top ten hold roughly 12% of the sample.

General findings and caveats noted by the study authors: Some responding clones were detected in pre-infection memory, which suggested that pre-existing cross-reactive memory T cells had joined the SARS-CoV-2 response. Clones contracting from day 15 to 85 had balanced CD4/CD8 phenotypes, while a second wave expanding from day 15 to 37 was biased towards CD4+. Whether the second-wave clones peaking on day 37 were SARS-CoV-2 specific was not confirmed. Contracting CD4+ clones turned up mainly in the CM and EM memory subsets, whereas EMRA was where CD8+ clones were enriched. Only two mild cases were covered by the study, and larger cohorts that include severe cases with pre-infection samples were considered necessary.

Recombination joined TRBV21-1 with TRBJ2-3; the listed D gene, TRBD2, was not tested against the DNA. TRBV21-1 is a recognized pseudogene. Material: PBMCs or a T cell subset sorted from them (not recorded which). The TCR comes from an adult woman who had mild COVID-19 (a few samples of this study predate the infection). The sample titles of this study are shuffled in the database, so cell type and time point are left out; the donor was told from shared clones. This receptor has the CDR3 CASSPRGLAGECTDTQYF. DNA sequence: TGTGCCAGCAGCCCGAGGGGCCTAGCGGGGGAGTGCACAGATACGCAGTATTTT.